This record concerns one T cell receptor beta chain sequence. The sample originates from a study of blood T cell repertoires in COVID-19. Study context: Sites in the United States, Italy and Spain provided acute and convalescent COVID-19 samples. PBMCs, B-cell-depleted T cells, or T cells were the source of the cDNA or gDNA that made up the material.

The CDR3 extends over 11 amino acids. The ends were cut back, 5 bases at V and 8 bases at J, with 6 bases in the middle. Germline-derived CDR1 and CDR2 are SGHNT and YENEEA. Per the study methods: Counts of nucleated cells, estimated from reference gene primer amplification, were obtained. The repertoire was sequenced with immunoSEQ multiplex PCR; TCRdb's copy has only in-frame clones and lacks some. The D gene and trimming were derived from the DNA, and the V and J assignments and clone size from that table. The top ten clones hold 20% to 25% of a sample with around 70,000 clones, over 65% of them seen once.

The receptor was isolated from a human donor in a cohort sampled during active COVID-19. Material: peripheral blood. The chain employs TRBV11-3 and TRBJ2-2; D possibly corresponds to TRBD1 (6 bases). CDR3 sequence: CASSTGGELFF. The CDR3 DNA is TGTGCCAGCAGCACAGGGGGGGAGCTGTTTTTT. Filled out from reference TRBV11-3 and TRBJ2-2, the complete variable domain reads EAGVVQSPRYKIIEKKQPVAFWCNPISGHNTLYWYLQNLGQGPELLIRYENEEAVDDSQLPKDRFSAERLKGVDSTLKIQPAELGDSAVYLCASSTGGELFFGEGSRLTVL.